Sequencing of this T cell receptor (beta chain) was carried out in a study of blood T cell repertoires in COVID-19. Measured with immunoSEQ multiplex PCR; TCRdb has only the in-frame clones, and not every one. Of fewer than 350,000 clones in the sample, roughly 87% are singletons; the top ten hold roughly 8.9%. With 5 bases clipped from V and 2 bases from J, the junction kept 13 bases outside the gene matches. The CDR3 runs 17 residues. CDR1 is GTSNPN, CDR2 SVGIG, per germline (reference sequence). The chain uses TRBV30 and TRBJ2-2, with 8 bases matching TRBD2. The clonotype comes from a man aged 25 to 40 with COVID-19, enrolled during active disease. Material: peripheral blood. Written as DNA, the CDR3 is TGTGCCTGGGGAAAAGGACTAGCCAATAGAAACACCGGGGAGCTGTTTTTT. Translating it yields CAWGKGLANRNTGELFF.